This T cell receptor (beta chain) derives from a study of blood T cell repertoires in COVID-19. Germline CDR1 and CDR2: SNHLY and FYNNEI. The trim removed 0 bases at V and 8 bases at J, leaving 3 bases unmatched. The CDR3 extends over 15 amino acids. In the authors' workflow: Scientists estimated how many nucleated cells there were by amplifying reference gene primers. Some clones are missing from TCRdb's copy, which holds only in-frame ones; the method was immunoSEQ multiplex PCR. That table furnishes V, J and clone size, whereas the DNA furnished D and trimming. The table lists under 250,000 clones, 80% of them singletons.

Sample: PBMCs or T cells enriched from blood (not recorded which). The clonotype comes from a man aged 30 to 39 with acute COVID-19. The chain combines TRBV2 with TRBJ2-3; 12 bases map to TRBD2. The chain's CDR3 is CASSEAGLAGSTQYF. CDR3 coding DNA: TGTGCCAGCAGTGAAGCGGGACTAGCGGGTTCTACGCAGTATTTT.